Included here is one T cell receptor (beta chain) sequence, with context. Its recognized antigen is unknown. No per-base quality is available; no much larger clone lies one base away. The record originates from a study of blood T cell repertoires in COVID-19 (dated by TCRdb to the early 2020s). In terms of the full investigation: The collaborator samples originated in the United States, Italy and Spain and spanned the acute and convalescent phases of COVID-19. The prospective study material was composed of cDNA or gDNA derived from T cells, B-cell-depleted T cells, or PBMCs. The dataset comprised deeply sampled blood TCRbeta repertoires from subjects exposed to, actively infected with, or recovered from COVID-19. A freely available public database, intended as a resource for researchers studying the immune response to SARS-CoV-2, is where the repertoires were released. The samples were drawn from two sources: the first 160 participants of the ongoing ImmuneRACE study, and 1,254 subjects contributed by 6 global collaborators. Sample metadata almost always included a de-identified subject ID, COVID-19 status, age in years and sex. Where available, HLA class I and class II types were obtained from metadata supplied by the sample provider rather than from assay-based typing.

TCRbeta CDR3 regions were amplified from genomic DNA using the immunoSEQ Assay, a bias-controlled multiplex PCR. Per the source publication's procedure: The number of nucleated cells in each sample was estimated by amplification of reference gene primers within the assay. To quantify the absolute abundance of each unique TCRbeta CDR3 rearrangement, sequence reads were collapsed and filtered. For each sample, productive Simpson clonality was calculated as the square root of Simpson's diversity index across productive rearrangements. TCRdb stores this immuneACCESS table with in-frame sequences only. Part of the clones is absent; in the studies checked, under half of the shortfall reflects unresolved V genes, and no reason is known for the rest. V, J and clone size reflect that table, while D and trimming were determined from the DNA. Recorded for this sample are around 13,000 clones; 88% of them occurred a single time. The ten largest account for over 25% of the sample.

The CDR3 goes from the cysteine to the phenylalanine over 15 residues. Kept here is only the CDR3 DNA, which spans 45 bases and is read in frame from base 1. V is trimmed back by 5 bases and J by 5 bases, and the junction contains 6 bases that no gene match accounts for. The germline V gene (reference sequence) sets CDR1 to MNHEY and CDR2 to SMNVEV. Points the paper makes about the study in general: The quantity of clinical and demographic metadata differed by source and by participant and was supplied without curation.

Each collaborating institution followed its own protocols to collect whole blood in K2EDTA tubes. For TCRbeta analysis, collaborator samples were shipped as frozen whole blood, as isolated PBMCs, or as DNA extracted from either sample type. This TCR derives from a human donor in a cohort sampled during active COVID-19. The chain is made from TRBV27 and TRBJ1-6, and TRBD1 matches 7 of the central bases. Sequencing used peripheral blood. DNA sequence: TGTGCCAGCAGTATCCGGGACAGTGATAATTCACCCCTCCACTTT. This sequence encodes CASSIRDSDNSPLHF.